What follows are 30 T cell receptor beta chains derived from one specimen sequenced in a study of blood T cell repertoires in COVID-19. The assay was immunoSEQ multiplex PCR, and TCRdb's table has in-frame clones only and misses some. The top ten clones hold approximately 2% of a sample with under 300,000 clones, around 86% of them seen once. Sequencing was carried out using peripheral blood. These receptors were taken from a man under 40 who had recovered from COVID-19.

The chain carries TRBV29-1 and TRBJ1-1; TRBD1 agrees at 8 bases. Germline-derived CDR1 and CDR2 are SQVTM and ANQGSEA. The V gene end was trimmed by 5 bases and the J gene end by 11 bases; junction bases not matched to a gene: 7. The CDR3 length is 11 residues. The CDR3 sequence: CSVLQGVGAFF. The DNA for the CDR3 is TGCAGCGTTCTACAGGGGGTGGGGGCTTTCTTT.

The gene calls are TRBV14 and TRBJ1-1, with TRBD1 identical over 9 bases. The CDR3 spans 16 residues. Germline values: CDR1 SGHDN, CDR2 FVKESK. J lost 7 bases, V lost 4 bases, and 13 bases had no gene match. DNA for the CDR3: TGTGCCAGCAGCCGGACTTTCCCGGGACAGGGCGATGAAGCTTTCTTT. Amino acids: CASSRTFPGQGDEAFF.

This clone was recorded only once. This CDR3 is CASSEGGTTIGKLFF. The CDR3, as DNA: TGTGCCAGCAGTGAAGGAGGGACTACTATAGGAAAACTGTTTTTT. This chain joins TRBV6-4 and TRBJ1-4, with D maybe TRBD1 (5 bases). The CDR3 has 15 amino acids. Germline loops: CDR1 MRHNA, CDR2 SNTAGT. Trimming removed 3 bases from V and 10 bases from J, with 18 bases in between.

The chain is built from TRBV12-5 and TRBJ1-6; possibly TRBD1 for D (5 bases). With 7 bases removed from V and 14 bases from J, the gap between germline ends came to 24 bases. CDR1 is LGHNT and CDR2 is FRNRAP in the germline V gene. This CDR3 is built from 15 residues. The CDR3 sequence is CASAFTAGRLTSLHF. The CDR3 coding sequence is TGTGCTAGTGCCTTTACGGCAGGGCGACTCACCTCCCTCCACTTT.

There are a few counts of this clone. CDR3 DNA: TGTGCCAGCAGTGAAACTAGCTGGTTGGACGAGCAGTACTTC. As protein: CASSETSWLDEQYF. The V call is TRBV2, the J call TRBJ2-7; a possible D gene is TRBD2 (6 bases). V lost 2 bases, J lost 5 bases, and 13 bases lay in between. The CDR3 covers 14 residues. Per germline, CDR1 SNHLY and CDR2 FYNNEI.

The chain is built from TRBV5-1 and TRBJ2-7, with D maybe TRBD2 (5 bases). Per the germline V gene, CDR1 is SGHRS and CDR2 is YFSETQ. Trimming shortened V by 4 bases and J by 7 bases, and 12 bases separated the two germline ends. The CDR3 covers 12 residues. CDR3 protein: CASSPTPGEQYF. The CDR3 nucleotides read TGCGCCAGCAGCCCCACTCCGGGGGAGCAGTACTTC. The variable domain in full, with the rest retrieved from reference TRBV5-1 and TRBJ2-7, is KAGVTQTPRYLIKTRGQQVTLSCSPISGHRSVSWYQQTPGQGLQFLFEYFSETQRNKGNFPGRFSGRQFSNSRSEMNVSTLELGDSALYLCASSPTPGEQYFGPGTRLTVT.

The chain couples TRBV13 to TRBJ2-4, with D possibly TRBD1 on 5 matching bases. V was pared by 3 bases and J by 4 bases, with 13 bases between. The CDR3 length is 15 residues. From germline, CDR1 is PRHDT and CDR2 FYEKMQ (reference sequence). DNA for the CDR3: TGTGCCAGCAGCTTTACAGGAGCAGGAAAAAACATTCAGTACTTC. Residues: CASSFTGAGKNIQYF.

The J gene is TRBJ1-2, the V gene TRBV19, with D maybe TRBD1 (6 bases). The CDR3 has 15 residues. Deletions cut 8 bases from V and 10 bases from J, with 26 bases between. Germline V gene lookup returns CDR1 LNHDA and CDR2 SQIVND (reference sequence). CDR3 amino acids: CASEAKRQAQGFYTF. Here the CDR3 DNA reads TGTGCCAGTGAGGCGAAACGACAGGCCCAAGGCTTCTACACCTTC.

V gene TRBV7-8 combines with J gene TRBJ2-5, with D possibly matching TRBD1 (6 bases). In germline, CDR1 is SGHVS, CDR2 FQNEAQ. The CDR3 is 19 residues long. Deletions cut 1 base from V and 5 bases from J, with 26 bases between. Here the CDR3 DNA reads TGTGCCAGCAGCTTAGTGCCGGTGCAGGGGTTCCAGGTAGCGGAGACCCAGTACTTC. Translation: CASSLVPVQGFQVAETQYF.

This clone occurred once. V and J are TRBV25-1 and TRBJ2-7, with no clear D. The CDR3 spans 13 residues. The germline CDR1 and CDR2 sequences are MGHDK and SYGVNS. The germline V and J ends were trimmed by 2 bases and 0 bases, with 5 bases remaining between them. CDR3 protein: CASSEGNSYEQYF. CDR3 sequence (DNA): TGTGCCAGCAGTGAAGGCAACTCCTACGAGCAGTACTTC.

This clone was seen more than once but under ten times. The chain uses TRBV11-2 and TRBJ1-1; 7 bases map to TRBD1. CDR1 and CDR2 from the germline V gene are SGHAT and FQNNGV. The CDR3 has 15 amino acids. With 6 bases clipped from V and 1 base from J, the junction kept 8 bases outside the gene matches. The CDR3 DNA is TGTGCCAGCAGATCTAACAGGGGACGGAACACTGAAGCTTTCTTT. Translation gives CASRSNRGRNTEAFF.

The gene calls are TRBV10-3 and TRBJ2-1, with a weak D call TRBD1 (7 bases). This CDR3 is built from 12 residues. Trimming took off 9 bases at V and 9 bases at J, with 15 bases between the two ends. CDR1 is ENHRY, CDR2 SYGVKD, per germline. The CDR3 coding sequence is TGTGCCATTAATACTCAGGGGGGTGAGCAGTTCTTC. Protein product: CAINTQGGEQFF.

CDR3: CASSESGQGTPHQPQHF. CDR3 bases: TGTGCCAGTAGTGAGTCGGGGCAGGGGACCCCTCATCAGCCCCAGCATTTT. The chain employs TRBV19 and TRBJ1-5, with TRBD1 as a possible D gene (6 bases). The CDR3 is 17 amino acids. Germline CDR1 and CDR2: LNHDA and SQIVND (reference sequence). Trimming removed 5 bases from V and 5 bases from J, with 22 bases in between.

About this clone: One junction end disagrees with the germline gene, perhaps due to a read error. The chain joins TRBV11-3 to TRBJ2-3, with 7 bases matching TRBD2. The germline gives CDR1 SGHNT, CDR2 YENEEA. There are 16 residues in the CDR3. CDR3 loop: CASGGNPPKNGPTGGF. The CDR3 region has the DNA TGTGCCAGCGGGGGAAACCCACCTAAGAACGGCCCTACGGGGGGTTTT.

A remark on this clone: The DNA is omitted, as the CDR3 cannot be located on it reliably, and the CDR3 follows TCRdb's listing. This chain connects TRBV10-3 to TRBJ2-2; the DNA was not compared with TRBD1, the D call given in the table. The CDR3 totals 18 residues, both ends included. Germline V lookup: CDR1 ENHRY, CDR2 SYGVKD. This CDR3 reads CAITRGMFGPGETGELFF.

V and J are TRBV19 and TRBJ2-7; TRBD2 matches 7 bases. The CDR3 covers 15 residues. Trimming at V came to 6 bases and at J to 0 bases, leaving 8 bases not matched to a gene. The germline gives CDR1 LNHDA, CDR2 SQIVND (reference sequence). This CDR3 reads CASSPWGGSSYEQYF. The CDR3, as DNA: TGTGCCAGTAGCCCCTGGGGGGGGAGCTCCTACGAGCAGTACTTC.

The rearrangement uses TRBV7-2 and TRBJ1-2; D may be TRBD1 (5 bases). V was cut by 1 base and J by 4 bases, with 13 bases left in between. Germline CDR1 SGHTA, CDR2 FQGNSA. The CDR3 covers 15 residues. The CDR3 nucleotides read TGTGCCAGCAGCTTAGTGGTCGGGGGGGGCTATGGCTACACCTTC. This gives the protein CASSLVVGGGYGYTF.

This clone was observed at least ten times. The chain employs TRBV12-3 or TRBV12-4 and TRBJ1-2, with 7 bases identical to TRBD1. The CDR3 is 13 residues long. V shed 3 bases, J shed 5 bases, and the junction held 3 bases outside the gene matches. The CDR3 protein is CASSFQGGYGYTF. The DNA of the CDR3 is TGTGCCAGCAGTTTTCAGGGGGGTTATGGCTACACCTTC.

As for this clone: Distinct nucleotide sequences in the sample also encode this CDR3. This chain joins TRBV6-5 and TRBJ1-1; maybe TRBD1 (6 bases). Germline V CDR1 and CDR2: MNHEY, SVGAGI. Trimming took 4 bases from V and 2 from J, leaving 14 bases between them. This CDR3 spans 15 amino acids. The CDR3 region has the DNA TGTGCCAGCAGTTCCCCGGGACAAGGAAACACTGAAGCTTTCTTT. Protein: CASSSPGQGNTEAFF.

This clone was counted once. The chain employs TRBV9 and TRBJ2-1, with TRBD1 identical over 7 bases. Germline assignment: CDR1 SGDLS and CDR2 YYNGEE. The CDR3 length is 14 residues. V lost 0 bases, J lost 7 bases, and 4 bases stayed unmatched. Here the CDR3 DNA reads TGTGCCAGCAGCGTAGTAGACAGGGCAAATGAGCAGTTCTTC. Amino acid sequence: CASSVVDRANEQFF.

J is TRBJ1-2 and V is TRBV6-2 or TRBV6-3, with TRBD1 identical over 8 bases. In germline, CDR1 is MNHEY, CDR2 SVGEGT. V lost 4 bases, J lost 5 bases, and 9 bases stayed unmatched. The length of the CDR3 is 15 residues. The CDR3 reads CASSFGQGAWYGYTF. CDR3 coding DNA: TGTGCCAGCAGTTTCGGGCAGGGGGCTTGGTATGGCTACACCTTC.

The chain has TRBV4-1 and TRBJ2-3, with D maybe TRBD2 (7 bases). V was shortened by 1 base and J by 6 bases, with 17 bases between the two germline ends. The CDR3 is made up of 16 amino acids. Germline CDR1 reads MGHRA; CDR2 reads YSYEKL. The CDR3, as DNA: TGCGCCAGCAGCCAAGGGGGCGGCGGGGGCTGGGATACGCAGTATTTT. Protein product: CASSQGGGGGWDTQYF.

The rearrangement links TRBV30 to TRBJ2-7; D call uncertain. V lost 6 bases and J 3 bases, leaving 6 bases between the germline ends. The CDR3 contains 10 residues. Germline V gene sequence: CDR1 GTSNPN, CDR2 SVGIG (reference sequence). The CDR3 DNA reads TGTGCCTGCGACAACTACGAGCAGTACTTC. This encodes CACDNYEQYF. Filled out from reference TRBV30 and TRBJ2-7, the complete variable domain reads SQTIHQWPATLVQPVGSPLSLECTVEGTSNPNLYWYRQAAGRGLQLLFYSVGIGQISSEVPQNLSASRPQDRQFILSSKKLLLSDSGFYLCACDNYEQYFGPGTRLTVT.

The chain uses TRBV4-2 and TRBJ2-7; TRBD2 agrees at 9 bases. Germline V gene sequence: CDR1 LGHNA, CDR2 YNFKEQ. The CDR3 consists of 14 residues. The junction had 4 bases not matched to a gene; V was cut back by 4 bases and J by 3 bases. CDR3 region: CASSPNSGSYEQYF. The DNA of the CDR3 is TGTGCCAGCAGCCCCAATAGCGGGAGCTACGAGCAGTACTTC.

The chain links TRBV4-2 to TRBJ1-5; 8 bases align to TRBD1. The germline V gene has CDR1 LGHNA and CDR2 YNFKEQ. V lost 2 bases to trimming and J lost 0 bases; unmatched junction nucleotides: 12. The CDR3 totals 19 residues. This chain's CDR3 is CASSQSPGQGTYSNQPQHF. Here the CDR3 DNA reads TGTGCCAGCAGCCAATCCCCTGGACAGGGAACCTATAGCAATCAGCCCCAGCATTTT.

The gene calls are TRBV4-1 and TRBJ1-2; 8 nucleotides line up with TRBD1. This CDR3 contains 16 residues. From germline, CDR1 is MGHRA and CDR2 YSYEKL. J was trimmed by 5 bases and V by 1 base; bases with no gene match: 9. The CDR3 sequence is CASSQVPGGDRYGYTF. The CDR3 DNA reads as TGCGCCAGCAGCCAAGTCCCAGGGGGCGATAGATATGGCTACACCTTC.

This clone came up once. This chain's CDR3 is CASSPGTDRQPQHF. The DNA for the CDR3 is TGTGCCAGCAGCCCCGGGACAGATCGTCAGCCCCAGCATTTT. V gene TRBV2 combines with J gene TRBJ1-5, with 7 bases identical to TRBD1. Germline V gene sequence: CDR1 SNHLY, CDR2 FYNNEI. V dropped 6 bases and J dropped 6; count of bases not matched to a gene: 8. The CDR3 is made up of 14 amino acids.

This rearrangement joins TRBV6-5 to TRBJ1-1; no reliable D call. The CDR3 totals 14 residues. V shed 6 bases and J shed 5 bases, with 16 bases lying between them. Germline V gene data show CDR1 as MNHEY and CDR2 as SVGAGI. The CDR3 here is CASSPGGRRTEAFF. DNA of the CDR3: TGTGCCAGCAGCCCCGGAGGGAGGAGAACTGAAGCTTTCTTT.

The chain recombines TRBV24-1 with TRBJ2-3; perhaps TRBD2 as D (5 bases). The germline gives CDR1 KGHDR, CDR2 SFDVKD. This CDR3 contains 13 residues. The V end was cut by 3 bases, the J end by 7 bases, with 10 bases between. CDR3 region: CATSDPPSNTQYF. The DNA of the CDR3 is TGTGCCACCAGTGATCCTCCTAGCAATACGCAGTATTTT.

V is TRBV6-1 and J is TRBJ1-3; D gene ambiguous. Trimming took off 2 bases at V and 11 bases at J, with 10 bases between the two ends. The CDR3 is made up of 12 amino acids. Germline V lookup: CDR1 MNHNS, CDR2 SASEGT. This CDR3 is CASSELKGAIYF. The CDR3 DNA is TGTGCCAGCAGTGAATTGAAGGGAGCCATATATTTT.